The rows below give T cell receptor beta chains drawn from one sample of a study of blood T cell repertoires in COVID-19. Assay used: immunoSEQ multiplex PCR; TCRdb lists only in-frame clones, some missing. The table has fewer than 250,000 clones, 70% to 90% seen once. Material: peripheral blood. Receptors originate from a man between 60 and 75 years old with COVID-19, enrolled during active disease. Both conserved end residues are trimmed from each CDR3. Size is stated for part of the rows, as once, few or many counts, or as a class when the clone is expanded.

v_call clone_size cdr3_aa
TRBV7-7 NA ASSSGLADNEQF
TRBV6-5 NA ASNLDPAATEAF
TRBV7-8 once ASSPSGRPNTGELF
TRBV7-2 NA ASSWGTGGQGSPLH
TRBV19 NA ASGRWVEGQPQH
TRBV28 few ASRPTPRGDSPLH
TRBV11-2 few ASSPILGTGQLF
TRBV29-1 once SVGQGQETQY
TRBV9 NA ASSKGQGAGYGYT
TRBV19 NA ANHDRGEQF
TRBV5-1 NA ASSLGQGGADTQY
TRBV6-5 NA ASRLQGNNDGYT
TRBV9 NA ASSPLTGLLGEQY
TRBV5-1 NA ASSLLAGITDTQY
TRBV28 NA ASNSPAAGNPFAGELF
TRBV27 few ASSPMGLTGELF
TRBV19 NA ASSIGGGTEAF
TRBV4-3 NA ASSQYPDSGTEAF
TRBV12-3/TRBV12-4 NA ASGDREAF
TRBV2 NA ASSEVQGARVGYT
TRBV2 NA ASRPQGLINSPLH
TRBV30 NA AWSAGGRRKEKLF
TRBV9 NA ASSEGHGGNTIY
TRBV14 NA ASSLDRNTEAF
TRBV2 NA ASSFLTTGGGYT
TRBV7-9 once ASSLGGQGNEKLF
TRBV5-1 NA ASSSQGGGGYT